This is a list of T cell receptor beta chains from one sample in a study of shared clonotypes between healthy human individuals. Only in-frame clones appear in the TCRdb table, and some are missing; sequencing was by immunoSEQ multiplex PCR. The profile covers millions of clones, with over 85% appearing a single time and about 0.13% taken by the ten largest. Sample: naive CD4+ T cells sorted from blood. These TCRs come from a man aged 18 to 30 in good health. CDR3s leave out the opening cysteine and the closing phenylalanine or tryptophan.

CDR3,V
ASSQGLEGNQPQH,TRBV18
AWSVGSPLH,TRBV30
ASSEFRETQY,TRBV2
ASSLRVALEGTIY,TRBV7-2
ATRSTSNEQF,TRBV10-3
ASSFSRDRANSPLH,TRBV5-6
ASSLVPIGNTIY,TRBV5-1
ASSWRGAKGSPLH,TRBV7-3
ASSVATEGWPQH,TRBV9
ASSWTSGGSYTSTDTQY,TRBV28
ASSPPPGGSTEAF,TRBV18
ASSLVRAGGYNEQF,TRBV5-1
ASSTGGTQY,TRBV5-1
ASSRSGGERGSYTDTQY,TRBV4-1
ASSLGPDYEQY,TRBV9
ASSPPAGYTGELF,TRBV9
ASSPPNSGGNQPQH,TRBV18
ASSPQTGGNEKLF,TRBV7-2
ASSLAGTMNTEAF,TRBV5-1
ASSPATLNYGYT,TRBV5-1
ASSPGGLDKNIQY,TRBV10-1
SASQAAEAF,TRBV20-1
ASSGTTSTGELF,TRBV10-1
ASSMGDRAEKLF,TRBV5-1
ASSLAGHISSGANVLT,TRBV7-3
ASSIGTGAYEQY,TRBV28
ASSETGTRIGYT,TRBV6-1
ASSPGQGARDTQY,TRBV7-7
ASSRYRAYNEQF,TRBV28
AISAGPPGLIEKLF,TRBV10-3
ASSGTGTSGGNTYNEQF,TRBV9
ASSATGQFNEKLF,TRBV9
ASSLRLAGQETQY,TRBV5-4
ASSGGEPPYEQY,TRBV18
ASSLGAGERETQY,TRBV7-9
AWSVQEGRSGELF,TRBV30
SVSLAGEAF,TRBV29-1
SASQLQETQY,TRBV29-1
ASSELRATGELF,TRBV6-1
ASRGGTGLNFLTADTQY,TRBV2
ASSVRRDSFFEQY,TRBV6-1
ASSLGGSYEQY,TRBV28
ASSQSGQGVSGYT,TRBV16
ASSQDRGASYNSPLH,TRBV4-3
ASSEPTGGVNTEAF,TRBV2
ASSETSENQPQH,TRBV2